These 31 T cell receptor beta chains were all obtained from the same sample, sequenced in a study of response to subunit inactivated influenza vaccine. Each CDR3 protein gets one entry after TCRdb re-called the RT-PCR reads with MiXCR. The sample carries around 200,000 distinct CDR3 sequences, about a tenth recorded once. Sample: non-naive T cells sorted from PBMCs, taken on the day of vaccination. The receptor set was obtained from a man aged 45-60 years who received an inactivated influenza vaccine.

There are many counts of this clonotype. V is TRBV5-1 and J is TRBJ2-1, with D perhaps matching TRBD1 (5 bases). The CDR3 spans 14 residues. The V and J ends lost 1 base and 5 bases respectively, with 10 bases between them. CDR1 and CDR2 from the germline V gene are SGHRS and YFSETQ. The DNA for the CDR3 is TGCGCCAGCAGCTTGTCCCCAGGGAACAATGAGCAGTTCTTC. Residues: CASSLSPGNNEQFF.

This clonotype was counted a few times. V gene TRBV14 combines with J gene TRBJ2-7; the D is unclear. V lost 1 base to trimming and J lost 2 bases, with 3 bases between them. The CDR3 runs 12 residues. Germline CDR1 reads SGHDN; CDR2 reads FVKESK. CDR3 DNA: TGTGCCAGCAGCCAAGTACCCTACGAGCAGTACTTC. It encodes CASSQVPYEQYF.

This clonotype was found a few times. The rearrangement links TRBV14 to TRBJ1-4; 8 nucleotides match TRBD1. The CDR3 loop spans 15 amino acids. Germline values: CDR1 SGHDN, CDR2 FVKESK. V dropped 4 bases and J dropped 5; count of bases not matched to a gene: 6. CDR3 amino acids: CASSRGQVKNEKLFF. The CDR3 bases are TGTGCCAGCAGCCGGGGACAGGTCAAAAATGAAAAACTGTTTTTT.

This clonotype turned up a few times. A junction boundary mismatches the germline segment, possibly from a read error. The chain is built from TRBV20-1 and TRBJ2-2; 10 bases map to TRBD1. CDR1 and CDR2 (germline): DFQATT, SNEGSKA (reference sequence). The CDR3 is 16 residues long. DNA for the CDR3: TGCAGTGCTGGAGACCCGGGACAGGGGAAGGCCGGGGAGCTGTTTTTT. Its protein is CSAGDPGQGKAGELFF.

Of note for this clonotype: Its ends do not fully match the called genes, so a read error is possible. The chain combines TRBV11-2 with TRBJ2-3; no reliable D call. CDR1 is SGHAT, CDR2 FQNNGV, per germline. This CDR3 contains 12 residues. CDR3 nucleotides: TGTGCCAGCAGCTTAACCTATCAAAACATCCATTTT. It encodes CASSLTYQNIHF.

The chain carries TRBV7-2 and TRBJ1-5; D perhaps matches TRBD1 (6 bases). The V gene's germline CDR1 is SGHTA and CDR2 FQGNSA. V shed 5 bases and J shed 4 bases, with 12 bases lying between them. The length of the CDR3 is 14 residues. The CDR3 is CASSVTGQNQPQHF. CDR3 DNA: TGTGCCAGCAGCGTTACAGGGCAGAATCAGCCCCAGCATTTT. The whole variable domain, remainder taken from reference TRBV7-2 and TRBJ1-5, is GAGVSQSPSNKVTEKGKDVELRCDPISGHTALYWYRQSLGQGLEFLIYFQGNSAPDKSGLPSDRFSAERTGGSVSTLTIQRTQQEDSAVYLCASSVTGQNQPQHFGDGTRLSIL.

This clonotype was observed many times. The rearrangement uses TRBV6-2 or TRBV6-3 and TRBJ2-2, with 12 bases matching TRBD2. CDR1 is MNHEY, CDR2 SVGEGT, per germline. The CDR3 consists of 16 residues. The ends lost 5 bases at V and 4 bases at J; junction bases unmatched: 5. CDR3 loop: CASSNGLAGITGELFF. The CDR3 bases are TGTGCCAGCAGTAACGGACTAGCGGGAATCACCGGGGAGCTGTTTTTT.

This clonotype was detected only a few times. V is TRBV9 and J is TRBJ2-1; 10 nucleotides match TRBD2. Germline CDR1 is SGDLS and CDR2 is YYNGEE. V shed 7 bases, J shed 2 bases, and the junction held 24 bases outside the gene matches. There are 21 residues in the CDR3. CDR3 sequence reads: CASGPDRAVRTSGATYNEQFF. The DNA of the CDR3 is TGTGCCAGCGGACCCGACAGGGCGGTGCGAACTAGCGGGGCTACCTACAATGAGCAGTTCTTC. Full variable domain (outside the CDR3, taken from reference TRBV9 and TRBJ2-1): DSGVTQTPKHLITATGQRVTLRCSPRSGDLSVYWYQQSLDQGLQFLIQYYNGEERAKGNILERFSAQQFPDLHSELNLSSLELGDSALYFCASGPDRAVRTSGATYNEQFFGPGTRLTVL.

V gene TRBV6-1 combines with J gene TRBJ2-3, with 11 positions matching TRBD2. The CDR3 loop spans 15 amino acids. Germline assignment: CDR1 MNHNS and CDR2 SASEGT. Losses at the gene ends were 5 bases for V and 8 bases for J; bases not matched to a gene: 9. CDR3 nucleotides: TGTGCCAGCAGTCGGATCGGGACTAGCGGTTTTACGCAGTATTTT. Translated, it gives CASSRIGTSGFTQYF.

The CDR3 is CASSARGPFQETQYF. DNA of the CDR3: TGTGCCAGCAGCGCAAGAGGACCCTTCCAAGAGACCCAGTACTTC. The chain carries TRBV9 and TRBJ2-5, with D hard to call. CDR1 and CDR2 from the germline V gene are SGDLS and YYNGEE. V was clipped by 3 bases and J by 1 base, with 13 bases between them. The CDR3 is 15 amino acids.

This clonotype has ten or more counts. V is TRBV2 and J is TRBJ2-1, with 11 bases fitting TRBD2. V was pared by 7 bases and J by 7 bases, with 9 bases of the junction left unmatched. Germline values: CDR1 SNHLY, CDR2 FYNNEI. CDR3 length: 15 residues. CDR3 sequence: CASKYDSGGGNEQFF. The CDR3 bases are TGTGCCAGCAAATACGATAGCGGGGGGGGGAATGAGCAGTTCTTC.

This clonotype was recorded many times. This chain's CDR3 is CASSLAQAETQYF. The CDR3 coding sequence is TGTGCCAGCAGTTTAGCGCAGGCAGAGACCCAGTACTTC. This chain connects TRBV12-3 or TRBV12-4 to TRBJ2-5; D unclear. CDR3 size: 13 residues. The V and J ends lost 0 bases and 4 bases respectively, with 6 bases between them.

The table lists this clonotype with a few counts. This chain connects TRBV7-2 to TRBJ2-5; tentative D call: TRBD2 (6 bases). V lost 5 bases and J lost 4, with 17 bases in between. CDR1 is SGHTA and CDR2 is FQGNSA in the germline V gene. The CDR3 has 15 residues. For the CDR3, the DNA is TGTGCCAGCAGCCCGACGGGACTGCCCGGAGAGACCCAGTACTTC. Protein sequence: CASSPTGLPGETQYF. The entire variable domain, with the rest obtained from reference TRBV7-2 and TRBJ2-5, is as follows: GAGVSQSPSNKVTEKGKDVELRCDPISGHTALYWYRQSLGQGLEFLIYFQGNSAPDKSGLPSDRFSAERTGGSVSTLTIQRTQQEDSAVYLCASSPTGLPGETQYFGPGTRLLVL.

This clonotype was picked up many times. CDR3 DNA sequence: TGTGCCAGCAGCTTAGGGCTGAACACTGAAGCTTTCTTT. The encoded protein is CASSLGLNTEAFF. The chain uses TRBV11-2 and TRBJ1-1, with D unclear. Germline V lookup: CDR1 SGHAT, CDR2 FQNNGV. The V gene lost 1 base and the J gene lost 0 bases, with 3 bases spanning the gap. The CDR3 runs to 13 residues.

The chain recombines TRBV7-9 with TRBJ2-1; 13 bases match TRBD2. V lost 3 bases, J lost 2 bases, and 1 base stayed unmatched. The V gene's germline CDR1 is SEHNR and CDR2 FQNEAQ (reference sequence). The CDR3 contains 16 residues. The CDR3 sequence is CASSFTSGGAYNEQFF. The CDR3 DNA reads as TGTGCCAGCAGCTTTACTAGCGGGGGGGCCTACAATGAGCAGTTCTTC.

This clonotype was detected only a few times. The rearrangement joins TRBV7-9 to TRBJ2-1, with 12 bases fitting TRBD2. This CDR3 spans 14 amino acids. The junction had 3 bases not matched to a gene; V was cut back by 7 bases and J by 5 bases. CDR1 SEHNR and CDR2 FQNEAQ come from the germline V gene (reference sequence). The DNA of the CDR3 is TGTGCCAGCAACCTAGCGGGGGGGAACAATGAGCAGTTCTTC. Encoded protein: CASNLAGGNNEQFF.

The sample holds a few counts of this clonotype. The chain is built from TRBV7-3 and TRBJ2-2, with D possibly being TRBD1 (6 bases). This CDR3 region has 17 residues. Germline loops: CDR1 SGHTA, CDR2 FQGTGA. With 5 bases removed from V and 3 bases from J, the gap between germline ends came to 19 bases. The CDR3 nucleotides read TGTGCCAGCAGCCTCACCCGGGACACGGCAGACACCGGGGAGCTGTTTTTT. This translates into CASSLTRDTADTGELFF. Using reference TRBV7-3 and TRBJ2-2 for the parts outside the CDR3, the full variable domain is GAGVSQTPSNKVTEKGKYVELRCDPISGHTALYWYRQSLGQGPEFLIYFQGTGAADDSGLPNDRFFAVRPEGSVSTLKIQRTERGDSAVYLCASSLTRDTADTGELFFGEGSRLTVL.

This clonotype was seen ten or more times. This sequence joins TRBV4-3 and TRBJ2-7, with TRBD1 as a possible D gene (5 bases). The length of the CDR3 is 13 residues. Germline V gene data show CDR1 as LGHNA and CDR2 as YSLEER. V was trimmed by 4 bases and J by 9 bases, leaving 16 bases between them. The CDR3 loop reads CASSLGPLDGQYF. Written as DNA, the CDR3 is TGCGCCAGCAGCCTGGGGCCCCTGGACGGGCAGTACTTC.

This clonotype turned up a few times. CDR3 sequence reads: CSASRSGSYEQYF. The CDR3 DNA reads TGCAGTGCTAGTCGTTCGGGGAGCTACGAGCAGTACTTC. The genes are TRBV20-1 and TRBJ2-7; a weak D match, TRBD2 (5 bases). The CDR3 covers 13 residues. CDR1 is DFQATT and CDR2 is SNEGSKA in the germline V gene (reference sequence). Trimming shortened V by 3 bases and J by 3 bases, and 12 bases separated the two germline ends.

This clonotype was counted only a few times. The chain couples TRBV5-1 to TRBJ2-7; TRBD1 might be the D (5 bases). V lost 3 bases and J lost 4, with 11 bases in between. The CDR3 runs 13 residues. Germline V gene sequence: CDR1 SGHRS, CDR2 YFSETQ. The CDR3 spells CASSWAQGYEQYF. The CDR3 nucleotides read TGCGCCAGCAGCTGGGCCCAGGGATACGAGCAGTACTTC.

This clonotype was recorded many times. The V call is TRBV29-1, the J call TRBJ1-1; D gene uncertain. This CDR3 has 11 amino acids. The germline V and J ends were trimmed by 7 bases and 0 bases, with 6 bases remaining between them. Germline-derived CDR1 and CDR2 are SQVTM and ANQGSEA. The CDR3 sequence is CSGVVNTEAFF. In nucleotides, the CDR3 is TGCAGCGGAGTAGTGAACACTGAAGCTTTCTTT.

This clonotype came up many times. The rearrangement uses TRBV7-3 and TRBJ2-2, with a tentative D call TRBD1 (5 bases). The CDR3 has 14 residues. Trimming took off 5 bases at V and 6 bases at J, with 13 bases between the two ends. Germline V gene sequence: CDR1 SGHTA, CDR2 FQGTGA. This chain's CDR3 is CASSITPGSGELFF. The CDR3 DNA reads TGTGCCAGCAGCATCACTCCAGGGTCCGGGGAGCTGTTTTTT.

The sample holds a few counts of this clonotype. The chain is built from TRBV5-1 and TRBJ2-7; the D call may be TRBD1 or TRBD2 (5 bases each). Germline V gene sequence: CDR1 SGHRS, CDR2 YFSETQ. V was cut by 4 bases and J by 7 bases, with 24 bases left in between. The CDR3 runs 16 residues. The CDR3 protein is CASSPTPPGALREQYF. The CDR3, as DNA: TGCGCCAGCAGCCCAACCCCCCCCGGGGCTTTGCGGGAGCAGTACTTC.

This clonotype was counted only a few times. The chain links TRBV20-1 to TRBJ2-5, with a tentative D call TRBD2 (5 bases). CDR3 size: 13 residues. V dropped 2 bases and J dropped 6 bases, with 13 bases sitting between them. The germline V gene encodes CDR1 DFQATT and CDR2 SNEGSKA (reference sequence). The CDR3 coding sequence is TGCAGTGCTAGACCGGACTCCAGGCAGACCCAGTACTTC. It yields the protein CSARPDSRQTQYF.

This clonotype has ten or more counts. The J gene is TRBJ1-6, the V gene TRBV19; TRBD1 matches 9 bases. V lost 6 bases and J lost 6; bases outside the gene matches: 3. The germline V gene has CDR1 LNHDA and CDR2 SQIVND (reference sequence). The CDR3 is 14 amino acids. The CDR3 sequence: CASSSTGGNSPLHF. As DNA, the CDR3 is TGTGCCAGTAGCTCGACAGGGGGTAATTCACCCCTCCACTTT.

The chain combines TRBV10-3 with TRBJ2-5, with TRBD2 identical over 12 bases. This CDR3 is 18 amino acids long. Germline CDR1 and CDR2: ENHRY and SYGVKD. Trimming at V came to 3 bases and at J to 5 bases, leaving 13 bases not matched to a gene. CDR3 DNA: TGTGCCATCAGTGATCGGACTAGCGGGATCCCTTTGGGGGAGACCCAGTACTTC. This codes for CAISDRTSGIPLGETQYF.

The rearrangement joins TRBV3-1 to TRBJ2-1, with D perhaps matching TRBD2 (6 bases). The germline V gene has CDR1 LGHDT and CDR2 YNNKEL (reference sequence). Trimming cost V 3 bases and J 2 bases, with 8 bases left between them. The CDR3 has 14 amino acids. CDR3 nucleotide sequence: TGTGCCAGCAGCCAGAGGACTACCTACAATGAGCAGTTCTTC. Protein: CASSQRTTYNEQFF.

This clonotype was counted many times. CDR3 nucleotides: TGCGCCAGCAGCCAAGAGTGGATCCGCTACAATGAGCAGTTCTTC. Amino acids: CASSQEWIRYNEQFF. The chain combines TRBV4-3 with TRBJ2-1; D is ambiguous. The CDR3 has 15 amino acids. CDR1 is LGHNA, CDR2 YSLEER, per germline. V lost 0 bases and J 3 bases, leaving 9 bases between the germline ends.

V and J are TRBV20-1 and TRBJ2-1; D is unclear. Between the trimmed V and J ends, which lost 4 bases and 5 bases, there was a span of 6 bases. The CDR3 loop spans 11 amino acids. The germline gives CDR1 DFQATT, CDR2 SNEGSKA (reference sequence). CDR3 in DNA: TGCAGTGCTAATACTAACAATGAGCAGTTCTTC. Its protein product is CSANTNNEQFF.

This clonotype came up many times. The DNA of the CDR3 is TGCAGCGTGAGTGGGACTAGCGGGGGCCTAGGAGATACGCAGTATTTT. It specifies CSVSGTSGGLGDTQYF. This sequence joins TRBV29-1 and TRBJ2-3; 14 bases fit TRBD2. Germline V lookup: CDR1 SQVTM, CDR2 ANQGSEA. The J segment lost 5 bases and the V segment lost 6 bases, leaving 10 bases of the junction unmatched. CDR3 length equals 16 residues.

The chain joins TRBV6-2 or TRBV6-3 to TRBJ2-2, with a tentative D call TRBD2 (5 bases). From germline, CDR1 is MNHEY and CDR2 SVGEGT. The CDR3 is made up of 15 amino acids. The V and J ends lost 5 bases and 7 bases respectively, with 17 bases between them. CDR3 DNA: TGTGCCAGCAGTCGACGCCAGGACTTCATCGGGGAGCTGTTTTTT. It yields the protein CASSRRQDFIGELFF.